These 2 T cell receptor beta chains came from one sample sequenced in a study of Ad26.COV2.S vaccination and SARS-CoV-2 variants. Measured with immunoSEQ multiplex PCR; TCRdb has only the in-frame clones, and not every one. The table has over 110,000 clones, about nine tenths seen once. The material sequenced was peripheral blood, taken after recovery from COVID-19. The receptors here all came from a human donor who had recovered from COVID-19.

The gene calls are TRBV19 and TRBJ1-1; D is ambiguous. Deletions cut 5 bases from V and 0 bases from J, with 13 bases between. CDR1 and CDR2 from the germline V gene are LNHDA and SQIVND (reference sequence). This CDR3 spans 15 amino acids. CDR3 DNA: TGTGCCAGTAGTGGGTGGGGTCGCTTGAACACTGAAGCTTTCTTT. Protein sequence: CASSGWGRLNTEAFF.

This chain links TRBV5-6 with TRBJ1-5, with D tentatively TRBD1 (5 bases). The CDR3 length is 17 residues. V was shortened by 5 bases and J by 0 bases, with 18 bases between the two germline ends. From germline, CDR1 is SGHDT and CDR2 YYEEEE. CDR3 nucleotide sequence: TGTGCCAGCAGAACTCCTCAGGGCTCCTATAGCAATCAGCCCCAGCATTTT. The encoded protein is CASRTPQGSYSNQPQHF.